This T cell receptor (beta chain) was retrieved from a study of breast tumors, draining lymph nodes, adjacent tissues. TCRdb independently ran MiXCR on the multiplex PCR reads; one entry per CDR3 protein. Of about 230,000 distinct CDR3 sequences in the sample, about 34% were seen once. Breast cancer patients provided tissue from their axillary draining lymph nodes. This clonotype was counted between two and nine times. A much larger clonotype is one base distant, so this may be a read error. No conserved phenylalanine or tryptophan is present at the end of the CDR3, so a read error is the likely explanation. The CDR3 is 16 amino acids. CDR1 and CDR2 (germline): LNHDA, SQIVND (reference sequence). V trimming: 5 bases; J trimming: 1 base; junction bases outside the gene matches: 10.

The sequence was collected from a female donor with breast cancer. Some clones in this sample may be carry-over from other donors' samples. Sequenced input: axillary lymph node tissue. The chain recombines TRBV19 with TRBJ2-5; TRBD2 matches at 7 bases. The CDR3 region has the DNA TGTGCCAGTAGTGTGAGGGGAGCGGGGAGCCAAGAGACCCAGTACTCC. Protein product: CASSVRGAGSQETQYS.